What follows describes a single TCR beta chain. The sample belongs to a study of cytomegalovirus exposure and HLA in healthy donors. Nominally healthy donors provided the samples, though records likely missed some immune exposures. Primers included in the PCR were 60 Vbeta and 13 Jbeta primers. The repertoire was sequenced with immunoSEQ multiplex PCR; TCRdb's copy has only in-frame clones and lacks some. The table has 60,000 to 85,000 clones, over 60% seen once. What was sequenced was PBMCs. The receptor was isolated from a male donor in good health and CMV-seropositive.

The CDR3 reads CASSWTGGGTEAFF. The CDR3 DNA reads TGCGCCAGCAGCTGGACAGGGGGGGGAACTGAAGCTTTCTTT. The V call is TRBV5-1, the J call TRBJ1-1; TRBD1 aligns across 10 bases. Per germline, CDR1 SGHRS and CDR2 YFSETQ. The CDR3 consists of 14 residues. Unmatched junction bases numbered 4, after V lost 3 bases and J lost 5 bases. Using reference TRBV5-1 and TRBJ1-1 for the parts outside the CDR3, the full variable domain is KAGVTQTPRYLIKTRGQQVTLSCSPISGHRSVSWYQQTPGQGLQFLFEYFSETQRNKGNFPGRFSGRQFSNSRSEMNVSTLELGDSALYLCASSWTGGGTEAFFGQGTRLTVV.